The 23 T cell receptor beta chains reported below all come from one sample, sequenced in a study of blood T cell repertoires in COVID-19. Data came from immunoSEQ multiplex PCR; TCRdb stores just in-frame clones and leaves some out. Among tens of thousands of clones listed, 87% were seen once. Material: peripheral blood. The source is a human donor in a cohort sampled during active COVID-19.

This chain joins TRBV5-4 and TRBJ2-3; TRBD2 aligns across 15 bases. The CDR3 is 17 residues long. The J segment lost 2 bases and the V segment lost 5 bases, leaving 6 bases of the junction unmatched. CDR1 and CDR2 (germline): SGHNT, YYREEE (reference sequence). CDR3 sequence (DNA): TGTGCCAGCAGAACCGGGACTAGCGGGGGGATCACAGATACGCAGTATTTT. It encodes CASRTGTSGGITDTQYF.

Here the CDR3 DNA reads TGTGCCAGCAGTGGACGGGGGGGTAGCAATCAGCCCCAGCATTTT. It translates to CASSGRGGSNQPQHF. The chain has TRBV7-2 and TRBJ1-5; TRBD1 is a possible D gene (5 bases). The CDR3 covers 15 residues. Germline CDR1 and CDR2: SGHTA and FQGNSA. With 6 bases removed from V and 0 bases from J, the gap between germline ends came to 12 bases.

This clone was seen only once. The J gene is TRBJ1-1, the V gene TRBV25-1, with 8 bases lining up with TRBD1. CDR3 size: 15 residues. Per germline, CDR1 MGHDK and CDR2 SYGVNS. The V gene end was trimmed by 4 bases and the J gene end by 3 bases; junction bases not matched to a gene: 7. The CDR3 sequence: CASSGTGSGDTEAFF. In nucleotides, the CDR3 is TGTGCCAGCAGTGGGACAGGGAGTGGAGACACTGAAGCTTTCTTT.

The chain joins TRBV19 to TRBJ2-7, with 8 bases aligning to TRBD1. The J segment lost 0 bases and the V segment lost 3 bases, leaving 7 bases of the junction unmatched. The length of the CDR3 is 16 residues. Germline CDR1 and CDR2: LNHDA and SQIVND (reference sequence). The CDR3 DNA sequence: TGTGCCAGTAGTATCGGGACAGGCACAATCTCCTACGAGCAGTACTTC. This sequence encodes CASSIGTGTISYEQYF.

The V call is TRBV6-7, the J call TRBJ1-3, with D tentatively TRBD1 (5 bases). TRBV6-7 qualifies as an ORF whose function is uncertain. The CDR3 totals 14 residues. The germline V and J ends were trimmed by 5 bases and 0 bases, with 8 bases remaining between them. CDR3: CASSNRNSGNTIYF. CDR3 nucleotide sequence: TGTGCCAGCAGTAACAGGAACTCTGGAAACACCATATATTTT.

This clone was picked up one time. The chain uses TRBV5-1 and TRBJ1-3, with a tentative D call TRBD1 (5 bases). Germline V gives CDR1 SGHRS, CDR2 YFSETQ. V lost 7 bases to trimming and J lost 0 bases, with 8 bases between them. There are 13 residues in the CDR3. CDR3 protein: CASQGGSGNTIYF. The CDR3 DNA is TGCGCCAGCCAGGGCGGCTCTGGAAACACCATATATTTT. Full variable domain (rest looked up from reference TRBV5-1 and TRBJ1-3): KAGVTQTPRYLIKTRGQQVTLSCSPISGHRSVSWYQQTPGQGLQFLFEYFSETQRNKGNFPGRFSGRQFSNSRSEMNVSTLELGDSALYLCASQGGSGNTIYFGEGSWLTVV.

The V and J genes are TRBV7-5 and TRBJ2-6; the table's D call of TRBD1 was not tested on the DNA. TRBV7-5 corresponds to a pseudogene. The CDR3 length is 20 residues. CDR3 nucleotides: TGTGTCAGAACCATTAACGTGGCAGGGCCGAACTCTCCTGGGGCCAACGTCCTGACTTTC. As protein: CVRTINVAGPNSPGANVLTF.

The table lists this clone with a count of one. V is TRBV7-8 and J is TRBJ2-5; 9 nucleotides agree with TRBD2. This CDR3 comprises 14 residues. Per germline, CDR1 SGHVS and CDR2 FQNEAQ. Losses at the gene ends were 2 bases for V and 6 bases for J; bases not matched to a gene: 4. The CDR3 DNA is TGTGCCAGCAGCTTAATCAGCGGGGGGAAGACCCAGTACTTC. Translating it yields CASSLISGGKTQYF.

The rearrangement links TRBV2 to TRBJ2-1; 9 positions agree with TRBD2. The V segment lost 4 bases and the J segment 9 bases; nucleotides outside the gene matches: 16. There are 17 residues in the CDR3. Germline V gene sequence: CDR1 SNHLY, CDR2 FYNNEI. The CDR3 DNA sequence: TGTGCCAGCAGTGCGCTCCCCTTGCGGGAGGGCCGGAGTGAGCAGTTCTTC. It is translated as CASSALPLREGRSEQFF.

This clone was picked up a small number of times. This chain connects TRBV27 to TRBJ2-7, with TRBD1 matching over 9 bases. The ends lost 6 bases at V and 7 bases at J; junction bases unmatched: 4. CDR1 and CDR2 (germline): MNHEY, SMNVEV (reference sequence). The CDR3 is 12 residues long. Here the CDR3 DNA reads TGTGCCAGCAGCCGCGGGACAGGGGAGCAGTACTTC. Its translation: CASSRGTGEQYF.

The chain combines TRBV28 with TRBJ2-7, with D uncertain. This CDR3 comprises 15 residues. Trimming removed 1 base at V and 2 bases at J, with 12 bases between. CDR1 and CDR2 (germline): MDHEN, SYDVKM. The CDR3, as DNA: TGTGCCAGCAGTTTATCCCCCCTAAACCCCTACGAGCAGTACTTC. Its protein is CASSLSPLNPYEQYF.

The CDR3 is CASSRTGEEQYF. The DNA of the CDR3 is TGTGCCAGTAGTAGGACAGGCGAGGAGCAGTACTTC. This rearrangement joins TRBV19 to TRBJ2-7; 7 bases align to TRBD1. The junction had 4 bases not matched to a gene; V was cut back by 4 bases and J by 7 bases. CDR1 and CDR2 (germline): LNHDA, SQIVND (reference sequence). There are 12 residues in the CDR3.

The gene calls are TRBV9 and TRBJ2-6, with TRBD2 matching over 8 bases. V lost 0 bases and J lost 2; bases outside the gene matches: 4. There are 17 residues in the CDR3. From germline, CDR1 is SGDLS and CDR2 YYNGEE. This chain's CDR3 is CASSVVPAGAGANVLTF. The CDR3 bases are TGTGCCAGCAGCGTAGTGCCAGCGGGGGCTGGGGCCAACGTCCTGACTTTC.

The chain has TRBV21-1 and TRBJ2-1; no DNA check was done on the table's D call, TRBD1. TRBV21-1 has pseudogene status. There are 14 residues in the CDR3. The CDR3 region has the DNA TGTGCCAGCAGCAACCTTACAGGACCCGACGAGCAGTTCTTC. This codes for CASSNLTGPDEQFF.

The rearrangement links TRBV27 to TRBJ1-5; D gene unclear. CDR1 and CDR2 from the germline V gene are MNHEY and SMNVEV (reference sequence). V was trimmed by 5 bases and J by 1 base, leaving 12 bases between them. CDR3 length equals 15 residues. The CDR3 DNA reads TGTGCCAGCAGTCCAACGACACAGAGCAATCAGCCCCAGCATTTT. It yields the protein CASSPTTQSNQPQHF.

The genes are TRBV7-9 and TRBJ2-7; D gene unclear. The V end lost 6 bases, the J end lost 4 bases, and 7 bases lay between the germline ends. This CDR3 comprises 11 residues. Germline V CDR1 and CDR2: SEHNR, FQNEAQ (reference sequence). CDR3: CASSEEYEQYF. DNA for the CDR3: TGTGCCAGCAGTGAGGAGTACGAGCAGTACTTC.

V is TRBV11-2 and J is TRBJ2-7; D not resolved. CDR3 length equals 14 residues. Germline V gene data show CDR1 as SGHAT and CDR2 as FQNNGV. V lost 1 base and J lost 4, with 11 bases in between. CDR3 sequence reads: CASSLALEVYEQYF. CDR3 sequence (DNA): TGTGCCAGCAGCTTAGCCCTAGAGGTGTACGAGCAGTACTTC.

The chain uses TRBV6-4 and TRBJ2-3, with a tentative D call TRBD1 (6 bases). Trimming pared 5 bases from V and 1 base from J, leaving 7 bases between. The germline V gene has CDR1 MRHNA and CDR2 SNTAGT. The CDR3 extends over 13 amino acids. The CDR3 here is CASSRTGTDTQYF. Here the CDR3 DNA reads TGTGCCAGCAGTAGGACAGGCACAGATACGCAGTATTTT.

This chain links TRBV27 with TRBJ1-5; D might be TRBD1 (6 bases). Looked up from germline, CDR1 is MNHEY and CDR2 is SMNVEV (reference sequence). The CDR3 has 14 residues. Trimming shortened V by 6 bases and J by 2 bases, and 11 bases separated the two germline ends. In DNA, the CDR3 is TGTGCCAGCAGCCAACAGGGTGGCAATCAGCCCCAGCATTTT. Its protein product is CASSQQGGNQPQHF.

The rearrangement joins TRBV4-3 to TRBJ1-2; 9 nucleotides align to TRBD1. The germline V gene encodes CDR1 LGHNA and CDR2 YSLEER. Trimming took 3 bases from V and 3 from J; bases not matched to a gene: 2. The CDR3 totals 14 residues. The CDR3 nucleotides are TGCGCCAGCAGCCAGGACAGGGGAGACTATGGCTACACCTTC. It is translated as CASSQDRGDYGYTF.

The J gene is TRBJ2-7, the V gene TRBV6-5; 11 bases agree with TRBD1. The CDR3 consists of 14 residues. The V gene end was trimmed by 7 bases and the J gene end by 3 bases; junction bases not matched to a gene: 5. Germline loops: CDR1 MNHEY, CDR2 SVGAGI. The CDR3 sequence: CASTRDRGFYEQYF. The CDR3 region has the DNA TGTGCCAGCACACGGGACAGGGGGTTCTACGAGCAGTACTTC.

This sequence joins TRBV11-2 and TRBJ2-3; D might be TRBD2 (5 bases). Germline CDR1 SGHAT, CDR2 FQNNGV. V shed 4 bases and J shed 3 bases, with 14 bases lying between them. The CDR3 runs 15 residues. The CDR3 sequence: CASSYLPLGTDTQYF. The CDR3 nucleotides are TGTGCCAGCAGCTACCTCCCACTAGGGACAGATACGCAGTATTTT.

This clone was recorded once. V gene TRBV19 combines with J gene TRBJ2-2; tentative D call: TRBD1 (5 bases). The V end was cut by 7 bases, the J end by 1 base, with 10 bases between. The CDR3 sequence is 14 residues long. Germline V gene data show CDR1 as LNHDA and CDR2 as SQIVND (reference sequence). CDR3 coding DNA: TGTGCCAGTATGTGGGGCCTGAACACCGGGGAGCTGTTTTTT. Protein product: CASMWGLNTGELFF.